This T cell receptor (beta chain) was sequenced in a study of a mutant IDH1 vaccine in newly diagnosed glioma. Worth noting for this clone: The antigen is unknown.

Assay used: immunoSEQ multiplex PCR; TCRdb lists only in-frame clones, some missing. Of 35,000 to 45,000 clones in the sample, roughly four fifths were seen once. Time point in this sample: week 5, during vaccination. Each vaccine dose was 300 ug of mutant IDH1 20-mer peptide, with topical imiquimod. CDR3 length equals 16 residues. CDR1 is MGHRA and CDR2 is YSYEKL in the germline V gene. V gave up 3 bases and J gave up 7 bases; unmatched junction bases: 8. This chain links TRBV4-1 with TRBJ2-2; TRBD1 matches at 10 bases. The sequencing here drew on PBMCs, taken from a glioma patient whose treatment included an IDH1 peptide vaccine. The TCR originated in a man aged 45-60 years with glioma. Written as DNA, the CDR3 is TGCGCCAGCAGCCAGGCGTCGACAGGGGGCTACGGGGAGCTGTTTTTT. Encoded protein: CASSQASTGGYGELFF.